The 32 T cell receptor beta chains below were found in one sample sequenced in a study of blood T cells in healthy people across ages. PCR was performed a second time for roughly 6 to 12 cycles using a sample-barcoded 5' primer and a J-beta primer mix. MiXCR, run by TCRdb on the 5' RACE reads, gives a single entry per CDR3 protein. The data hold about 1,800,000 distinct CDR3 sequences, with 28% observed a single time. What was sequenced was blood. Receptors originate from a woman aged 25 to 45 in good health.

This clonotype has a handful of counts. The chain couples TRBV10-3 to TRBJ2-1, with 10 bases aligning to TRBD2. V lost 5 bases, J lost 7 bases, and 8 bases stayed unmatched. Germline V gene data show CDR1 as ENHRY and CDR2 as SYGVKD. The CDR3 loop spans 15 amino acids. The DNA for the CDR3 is TGTGCCATCAGTAAGCGGGAGGGCCTCGGTAATGAGCAGTTCTTC. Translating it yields CAISKREGLGNEQFF.

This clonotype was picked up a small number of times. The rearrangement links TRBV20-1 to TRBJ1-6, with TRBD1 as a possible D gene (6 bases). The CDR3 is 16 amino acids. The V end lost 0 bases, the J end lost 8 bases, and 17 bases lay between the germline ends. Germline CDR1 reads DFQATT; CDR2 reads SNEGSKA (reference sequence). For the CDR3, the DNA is TGCAGTGCTAGAGACGAGGCAGGGGTCAAGGATTCACCCCTCCACTTT. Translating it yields CSARDEAGVKDSPLHF.

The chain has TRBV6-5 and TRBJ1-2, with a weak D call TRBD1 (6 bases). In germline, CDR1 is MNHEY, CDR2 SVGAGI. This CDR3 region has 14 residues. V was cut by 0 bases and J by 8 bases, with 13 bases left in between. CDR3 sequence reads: CASSYSMGGGGYTF. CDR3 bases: TGTGCCAGCAGTTACTCCATGGGGGGCGGCGGCTACACCTTC.

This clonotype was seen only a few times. Here the CDR3 reads CASSPGLRGDYTF. The CDR3 nucleotides read TGTGCCAGCAGCCCTGGGCTGCGGGGAGACTACACCTTC. The J gene is TRBJ1-2, the V gene TRBV7-2; D uncertain. CDR1 and CDR2 (germline): SGHTA, FQGNSA. The CDR3 sequence is 13 residues long. With 5 bases removed from V and 10 bases from J, the gap between germline ends came to 17 bases.

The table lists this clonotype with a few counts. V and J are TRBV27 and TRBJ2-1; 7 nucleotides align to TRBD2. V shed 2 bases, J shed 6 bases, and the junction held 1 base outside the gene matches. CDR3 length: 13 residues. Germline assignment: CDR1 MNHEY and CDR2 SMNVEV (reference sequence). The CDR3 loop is CASSLGEGNEQFF. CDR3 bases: TGTGCCAGCAGTTTAGGGGAGGGCAATGAGCAGTTCTTC.

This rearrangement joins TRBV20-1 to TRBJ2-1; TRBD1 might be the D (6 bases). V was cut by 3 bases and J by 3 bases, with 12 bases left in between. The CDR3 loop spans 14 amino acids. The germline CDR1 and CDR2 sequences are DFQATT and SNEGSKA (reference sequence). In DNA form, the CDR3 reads TGCAGTGCTAGGGGCGGCAGGGGCTACAATGAGCAGTTCTTC. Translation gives CSARGGRGYNEQFF.

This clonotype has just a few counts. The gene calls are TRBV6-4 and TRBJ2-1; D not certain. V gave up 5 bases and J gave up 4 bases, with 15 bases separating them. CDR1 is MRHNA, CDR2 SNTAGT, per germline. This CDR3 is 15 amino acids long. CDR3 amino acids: CASSQSWGSYNEQFF. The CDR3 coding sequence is TGTGCCAGCAGTCAGTCGTGGGGTTCATACAATGAGCAGTTCTTC.

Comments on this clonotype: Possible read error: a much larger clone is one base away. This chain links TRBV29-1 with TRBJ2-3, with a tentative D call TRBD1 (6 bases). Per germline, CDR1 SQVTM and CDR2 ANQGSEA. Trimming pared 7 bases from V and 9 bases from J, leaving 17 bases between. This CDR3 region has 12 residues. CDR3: CSGERQALTQYF. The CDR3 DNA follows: TGCAGCGGTGAGCGACAGGCCCTAACGCAGTATTTT.

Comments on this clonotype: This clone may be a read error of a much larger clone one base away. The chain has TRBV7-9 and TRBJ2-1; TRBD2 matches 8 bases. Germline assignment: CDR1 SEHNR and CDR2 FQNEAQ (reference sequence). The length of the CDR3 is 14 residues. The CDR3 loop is CAGSNGGAMNEQFF. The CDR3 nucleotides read TGTGCCGGCAGCAACGGGGGGGCTATGAATGAGCAGTTCTTC.

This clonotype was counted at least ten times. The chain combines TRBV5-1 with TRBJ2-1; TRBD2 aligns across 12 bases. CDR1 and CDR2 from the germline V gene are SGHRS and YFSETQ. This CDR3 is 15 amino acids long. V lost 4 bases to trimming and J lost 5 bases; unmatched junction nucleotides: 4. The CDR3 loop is CASSPLAGGHNEQFF. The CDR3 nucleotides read TGCGCCAGCAGCCCGCTAGCGGGGGGGCACAATGAGCAGTTCTTC.

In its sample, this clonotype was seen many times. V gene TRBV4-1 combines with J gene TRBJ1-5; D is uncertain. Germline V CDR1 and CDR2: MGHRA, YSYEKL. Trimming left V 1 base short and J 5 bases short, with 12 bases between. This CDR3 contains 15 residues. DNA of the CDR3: TGCGCCAGCAGCCAAGCGGGCCAGACCCATCAGCCCCAGCATTTT. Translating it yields CASSQAGQTHQPQHF.

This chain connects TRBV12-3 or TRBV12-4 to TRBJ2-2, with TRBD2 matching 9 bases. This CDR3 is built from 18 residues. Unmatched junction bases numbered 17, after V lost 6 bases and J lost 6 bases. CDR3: CASSHRGGLAGSSGELFF. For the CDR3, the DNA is TGTGCCAGCAGCCACAGAGGAGGGCTAGCGGGATCCTCCGGGGAGCTGTTTTTT.

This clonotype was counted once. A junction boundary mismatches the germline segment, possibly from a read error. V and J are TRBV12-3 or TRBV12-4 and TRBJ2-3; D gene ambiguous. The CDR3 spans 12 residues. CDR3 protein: CASSPIVDTEYF. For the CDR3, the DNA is TGTGCCAGCAGCCCGATTGTTGATACGGAGTATTTT.

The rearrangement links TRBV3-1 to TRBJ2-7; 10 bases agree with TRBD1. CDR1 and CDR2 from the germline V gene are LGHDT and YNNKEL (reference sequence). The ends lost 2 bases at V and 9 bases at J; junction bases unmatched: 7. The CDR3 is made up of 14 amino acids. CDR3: CASSQPGQGPVQYF. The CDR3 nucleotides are TGTGCCAGCAGCCAACCGGGACAGGGGCCTGTGCAGTACTTC.

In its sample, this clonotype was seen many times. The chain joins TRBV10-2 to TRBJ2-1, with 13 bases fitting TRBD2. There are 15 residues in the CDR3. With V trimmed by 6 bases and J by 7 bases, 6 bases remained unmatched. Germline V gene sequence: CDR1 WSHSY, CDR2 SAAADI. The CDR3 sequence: CASREGLAGPNEQFF. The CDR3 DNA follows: TGCGCCAGCAGAGAGGGACTAGCGGGACCTAATGAGCAGTTCTTC.

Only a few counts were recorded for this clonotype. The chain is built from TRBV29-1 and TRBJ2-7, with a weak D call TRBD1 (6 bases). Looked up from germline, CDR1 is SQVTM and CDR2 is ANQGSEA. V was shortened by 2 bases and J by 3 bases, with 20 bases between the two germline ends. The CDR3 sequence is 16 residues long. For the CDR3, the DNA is TGCAGCGTTGAATTCCCAGGCAGGGGTGGATACTACGAGCAGTACTTC. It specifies CSVEFPGRGGYYEQYF.

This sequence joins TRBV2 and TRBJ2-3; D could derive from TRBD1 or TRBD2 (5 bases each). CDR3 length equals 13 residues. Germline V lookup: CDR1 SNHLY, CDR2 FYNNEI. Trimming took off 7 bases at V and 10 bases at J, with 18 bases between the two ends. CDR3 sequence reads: CASNLGRGDPQYF. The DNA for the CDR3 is TGTGCCAGCAATCTAGGCCGAGGGGATCCGCAGTATTTT.

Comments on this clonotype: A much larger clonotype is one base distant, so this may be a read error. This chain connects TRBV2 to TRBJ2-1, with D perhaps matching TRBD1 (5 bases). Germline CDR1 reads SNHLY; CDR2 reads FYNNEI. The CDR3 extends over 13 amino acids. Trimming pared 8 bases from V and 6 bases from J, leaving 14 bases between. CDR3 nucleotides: TGTGCCAGCCAGACAGAGCAAGTCAATGAGCAGTTCTTC. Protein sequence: CASQTEQVNEQFF. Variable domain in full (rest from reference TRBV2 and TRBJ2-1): EPEVTQTPSHQVTQMGQEVILRCVPISNHLYFYWYRQILGQKVEFLVSFYNNEISEKSEIFDDQFSVERPDGSNFTLKIRSTKLEDSAMYFCASQTEQVNEQFFGPGTRLTVL.

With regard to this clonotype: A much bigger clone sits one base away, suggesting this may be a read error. For the CDR3, the DNA is TGTGCCAGCAGCCCACTAGCGGGGACGCAAGAGACCCAGTTCTTC. Amino acids: CASSPLAGTQETQFF. The rearrangement uses TRBV12-3 or TRBV12-4 and TRBJ2-1; the match to TRBD2 covers 10 bases. V dropped 6 bases and J dropped 13; count of bases not matched to a gene: 15. The CDR3 consists of 15 residues.

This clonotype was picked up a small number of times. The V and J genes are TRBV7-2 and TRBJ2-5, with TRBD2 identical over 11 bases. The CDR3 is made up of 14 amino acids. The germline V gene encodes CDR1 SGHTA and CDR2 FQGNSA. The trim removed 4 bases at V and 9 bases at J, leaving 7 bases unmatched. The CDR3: CASSSGTSGVPQYF. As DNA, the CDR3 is TGTGCCAGCAGCTCGGGGACTAGCGGAGTCCCCCAGTACTTC.

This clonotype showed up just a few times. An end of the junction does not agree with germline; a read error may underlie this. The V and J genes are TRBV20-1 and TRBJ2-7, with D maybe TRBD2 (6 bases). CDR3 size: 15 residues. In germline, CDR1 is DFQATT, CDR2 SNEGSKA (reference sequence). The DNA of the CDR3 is TGCAGTGCCAGAGGTCCTTTGGCGGGATCCTACGGGCAGTACTTC. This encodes CSARGPLAGSYGQYF.

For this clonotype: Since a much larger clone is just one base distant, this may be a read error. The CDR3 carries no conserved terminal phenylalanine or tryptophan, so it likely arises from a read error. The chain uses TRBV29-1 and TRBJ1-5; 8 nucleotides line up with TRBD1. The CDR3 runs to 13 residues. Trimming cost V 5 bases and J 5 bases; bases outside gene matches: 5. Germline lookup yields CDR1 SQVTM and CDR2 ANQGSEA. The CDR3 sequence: CSVSGGPYQPQHL. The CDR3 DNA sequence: TGCAGCGTTTCAGGGGGCCCCTATCAGCCCCAGCATTTG.

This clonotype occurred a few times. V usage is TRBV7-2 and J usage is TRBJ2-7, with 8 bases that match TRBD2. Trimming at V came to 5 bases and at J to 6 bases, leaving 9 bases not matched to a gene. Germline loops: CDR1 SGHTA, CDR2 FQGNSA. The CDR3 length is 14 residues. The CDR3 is CASSHDGTRPEQYF. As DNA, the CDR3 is TGTGCCAGCAGCCATGACGGGACTAGACCCGAGCAGTACTTC.

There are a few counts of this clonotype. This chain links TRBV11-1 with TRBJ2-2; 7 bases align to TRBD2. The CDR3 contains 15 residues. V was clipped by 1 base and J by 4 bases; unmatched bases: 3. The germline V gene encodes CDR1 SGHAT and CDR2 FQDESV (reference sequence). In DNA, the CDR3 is TGTGCCAGCAGCTTAGAGCGGGGAGGCACCGGGGAGCTGTTTTTT. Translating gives CASSLERGGTGELFF. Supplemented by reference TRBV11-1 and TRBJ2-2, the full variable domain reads EAEVAQSPRYKITEKSQAVAFWCDPISGHATLYWYRQILGQGPELLVQFQDESVVDDSQLPKDRFSAERLKGVDSTLKIQPAELGDSAMYLCASSLERGGTGELFFGEGSRLTVL.

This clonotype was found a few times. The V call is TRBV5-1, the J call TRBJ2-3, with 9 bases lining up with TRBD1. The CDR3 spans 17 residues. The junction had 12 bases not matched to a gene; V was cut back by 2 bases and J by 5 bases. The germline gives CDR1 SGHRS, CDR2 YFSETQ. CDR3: CASSFTWDREYGDTQYF. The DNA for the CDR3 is TGCGCCAGCAGCTTTACGTGGGACAGGGAGTATGGAGATACGCAGTATTTT.

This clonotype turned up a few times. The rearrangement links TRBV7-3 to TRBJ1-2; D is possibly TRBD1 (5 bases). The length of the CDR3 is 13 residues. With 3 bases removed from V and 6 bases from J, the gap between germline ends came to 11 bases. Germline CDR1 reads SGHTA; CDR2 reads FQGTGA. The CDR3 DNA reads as TGTGCCAGCAGCTTTGACCCAGGGAATGGCTACACCTTC. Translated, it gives CASSFDPGNGYTF.

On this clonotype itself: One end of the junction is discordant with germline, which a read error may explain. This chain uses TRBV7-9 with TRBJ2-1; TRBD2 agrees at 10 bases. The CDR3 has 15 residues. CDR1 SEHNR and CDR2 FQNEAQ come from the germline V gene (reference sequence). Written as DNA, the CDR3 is TGTGTCAGCAGCTTCCCTAGCGGGGGAACCCATGAGCAGTTCTTC. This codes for CVSSFPSGGTHEQFF.

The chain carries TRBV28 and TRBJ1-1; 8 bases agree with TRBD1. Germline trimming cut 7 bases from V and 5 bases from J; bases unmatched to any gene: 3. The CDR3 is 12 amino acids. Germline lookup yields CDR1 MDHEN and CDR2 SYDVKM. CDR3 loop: CASIYRGTEAFF. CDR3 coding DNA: TGTGCCAGCATATACAGGGGGACTGAAGCTTTCTTT.

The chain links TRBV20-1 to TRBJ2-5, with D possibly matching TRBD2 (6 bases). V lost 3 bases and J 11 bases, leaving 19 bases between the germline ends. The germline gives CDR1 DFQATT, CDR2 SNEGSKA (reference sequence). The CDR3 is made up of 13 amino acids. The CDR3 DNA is TGCAGTGCTAGTCGGTCTGGATCGGGAGAGCAGTACTTC. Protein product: CSASRSGSGEQYF.

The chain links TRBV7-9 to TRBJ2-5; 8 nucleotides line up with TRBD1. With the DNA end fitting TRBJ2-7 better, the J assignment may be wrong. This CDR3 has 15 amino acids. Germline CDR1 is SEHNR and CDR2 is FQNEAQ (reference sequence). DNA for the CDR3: TGTGCCAGCAACTTTCGACAGGGGCCTGTCAACGAGCAGTACTTC. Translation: CASNFRQGPVNEQYF.

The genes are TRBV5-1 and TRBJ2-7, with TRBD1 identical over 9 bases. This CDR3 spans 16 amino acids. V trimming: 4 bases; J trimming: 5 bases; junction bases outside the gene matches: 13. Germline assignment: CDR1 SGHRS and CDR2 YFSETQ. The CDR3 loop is CASSRKPGQGFDEQYF. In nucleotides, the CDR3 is TGCGCCAGCAGCCGTAAACCGGGACAGGGATTCGACGAGCAGTACTTC. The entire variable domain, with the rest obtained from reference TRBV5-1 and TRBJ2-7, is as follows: KAGVTQTPRYLIKTRGQQVTLSCSPISGHRSVSWYQQTPGQGLQFLFEYFSETQRNKGNFPGRFSGRQFSNSRSEMNVSTLELGDSALYLCASSRKPGQGFDEQYFGPGTRLTVT.

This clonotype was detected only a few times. DNA for the CDR3: TGTGCCAGCTGGGAGGCGGTGACAGGGGGGACCTATGGCTACACCTTC. Its protein product is CASWEAVTGGTYGYTF. The rearrangement joins TRBV6-1 to TRBJ1-2; 9 bases agree with TRBD1. The trim removed 8 bases at V and 4 bases at J, leaving 14 bases unmatched. CDR1 MNHNS and CDR2 SASEGT come from the germline V gene. The CDR3 sequence is 16 residues long.